The clone carrying this T cell receptor beta chain occurred many times. The antigen is not known. The ends lost 1 base at V and 11 bases at J; junction bases unmatched: 6. This CDR3 spans 15 amino acids. CDR1 and CDR2 from the germline V gene are SGHNT and YYREEE (reference sequence). Genomic DNA templated the TCR beta VDJ and CDR3 profiling. TCRdb re-called the reads through MiXCR, storing one row per CDR3 protein. The repertoire has some 150,000 distinct CDR3 sequences, around two fifths of them found once; the top ten carry roughly 8.4%. The data originate from a study of CD8+CD57+ T cells in acquired aplastic anemia. Study overall: Read counts for CD4+ cells (from healthy donors) averaged about 10.8 million.

Study-level points and caveats: Common to patients and controls were 25 to 30 CD8+ CDR3 sequences. Between the patient and control groups, CD8+ Simpson's diversity did not differ significantly.

This receptor was identified in a human donor in good health, serving as a control. The chain joins TRBV5-4 to TRBJ2-3; 14 nucleotides align to TRBD2. Sequenced input: sorted CD4+, CD8+, or CD8+CD57+ T cells (not recorded which) from PBMCs. CDR3 DNA: TGTGCCAGCAGCTTGCGACTAGCGGGAGGGATCCAGCAGTATTTT. This encodes CASSLRLAGGIQQYF.